This T cell receptor (beta chain) is from a study of post-analysis software for immune sequencing data (dated by TCRdb to about 2015). Turning to the overall study: Relapsing-remitting, secondary progressive and progressive-relapsing multiple sclerosis were recorded as disease courses, and subtype annotation was lacking for some patients. The patient repertoires were compared against approximately ten previously published healthy control repertoires obtained from donors aged roughly 6 to 26 years. A subset of samples was prepared in parallel using single-end sample barcoding, then pooled and co-amplified after Illumina adapter ligation.

This clonotype has ten or more counts. Its specific antigen is unknown. There are no base qualities to consult, and no much larger clone falls within one base. Inclusive of the bounding cysteine and phenylalanine, the CDR3 is 14 residues long. The retained sequence is limited to the CDR3, 42 bases, with the frame set at the first base. Relative to germline, V is missing 5 bases and J is missing 4 bases, with 7 bases of the junction outside any gene match. For CDR1 and CDR2, the germline V gene (reference sequence) lists SEHNR and FQNEAQ. To demonstrate the VDJtools post-analysis software, TCR beta repertoires were profiled from the peripheral blood of about 14 young patients with multiple sclerosis. The multiple sclerosis patients were children and adolescents ranging in age from roughly 6 to 15 years. Study-wide conclusions, independent of this receptor: Strong co-clustering of samples prepared in the same batch was shown by direct clustering with F measure, prompting a batch-effect correction. The multiple sclerosis patient group was slightly younger than the control group. Several TRBV segments, including TRBV5-6, TRBV5-1 and TRBV20-1, were significantly more frequent in patients than controls. Compared with controls, multiple sclerosis patients had significantly lower normalized Chao1 diversity, a finding suggesting substantial peripheral T-cell clonal expansion.

Library generation was performed with PCR. Sequenced using an Illumina HiSeq 2500. Unique molecular identifiers were incorporated into TCR beta cDNA libraries to reduce PCR and sequencing biases. Every 1 to 10 million input T cells yielded approximately 500,000 cDNA molecules, meaning each molecule approximated one T cell. The patient libraries were prepared and sequenced using the same protocol as the earlier healthy control dataset. Samples belonging to the same batch were prepared together, multiplexed and sequenced on a shared HiSeq lane. Per the authors' processing: Raw barcoded reads were processed with MIGEC, and single-read molecular identifier groups were discarded before consensus assembly and CDR3 extraction. VDJtools was used for post-analysis of the clonotype tables, with diversity normalized by down-sampling every dataset to the smallest sample size. Repertoire overlap clustering matched CDR3 amino acid but not nucleotide sequences to correct batch-related cross-sample contamination. The public reads were reprocessed in TCRdb via fastp at Q25 and MiXCR, keeping in-frame beta chains. Merged by CDR3 protein, the rows form single entries marked with the most common genes and DNA. The V and J calls were determined by TCRdb, not by the authors. The sample contains about 200,000 distinct CDR3 sequences, approximately 30% of them found a single time. The ten largest clonotypes hold approximately 3% of the sample.

Sequencing was performed on blood. The sequence was collected from a girl aged 2 to 17 with multiple sclerosis. The rearranged chain carries TRBV7-9 and TRBJ2-5; 7 bases in the middle match TRBD2. CDR3 reads: CASSPTAGVETQYF. The DNA sequence is TGTGCCAGCAGCCCCACCGCGGGGGTAGAGACCCAGTACTTC.